These 8 T cell receptor beta chains were sequenced from one sample in a study of blood T cell repertoires in COVID-19. Here immunoSEQ multiplex PCR was the method, and the copy in TCRdb shows in-frame clones only, minus some. The sample contains some 150,000 clones, about 90% of which appear only once. The sample taken for sequencing was peripheral blood. These receptors all stem from a woman aged 55-70 years with active or convalescent COVID-19.

The chain uses TRBV19 and TRBJ2-3; D may be TRBD1 (6 bases). The germline gives CDR1 LNHDA, CDR2 SQIVND (reference sequence). V was trimmed by 2 bases and J by 3 bases, leaving 15 bases between them. CDR3 length equals 16 residues. CDR3 DNA sequence: TGTGCCAGTAGTATATGGGGCGCAGGGGTGACAGATACGCAGTATTTT. This codes for CASSIWGAGVTDTQYF.

This clone was detected only once. The chain uses TRBV25-1 and TRBJ1-1; D call uncertain. Trimming took off 4 bases at V and 12 bases at J, with 18 bases between the two ends. The CDR3 covers 13 residues. In germline, CDR1 is MGHDK, CDR2 SYGVNS. CDR3 in amino acids: CASSGGYFSRSFF. CDR3 coding DNA: TGTGCCAGCAGTGGCGGCTACTTCTCCCGGTCTTTCTTT. Supplemented by reference TRBV25-1 and TRBJ1-1, the full variable domain reads EADIYQTPRYLVIGTGKKITLECSQTMGHDKMYWYQQDPGMELHLIHYSYGVNSTEKGDLSSESTVSRIRTEHFPLTLESARPSHTSQYLCASSGGYFSRSFFGQGTRLTVV.

The V gene is TRBV7-2, the J gene TRBJ2-5, with D perhaps matching TRBD1 (6 bases). The germline gives CDR1 SGHTA, CDR2 FQGNSA. The CDR3 sequence is 14 residues long. V was trimmed by 4 bases and J by 1 base, leaving 10 bases between them. The CDR3 DNA follows: TGTGCCAGCAGCTATCGACAGGCCCAAGAGACCCAGTACTTC. This codes for CASSYRQAQETQYF.

J is TRBJ1-1 and V is TRBV4-1, with 9 bases fitting TRBD1. The CDR3 sequence is 15 residues long. V gave up 3 bases and J gave up 10 bases; unmatched junction bases: 12. CDR1 and CDR2 from the germline V gene are MGHRA and YSYEKL. This CDR3 reads CASSHPRGQGGGAFF. DNA of the CDR3: TGCGCCAGCAGCCACCCCAGGGGACAGGGTGGGGGAGCTTTCTTT.

This chain connects TRBV2 to TRBJ1-1, with D possibly matching TRBD1 (6 bases). Germline loops: CDR1 SNHLY, CDR2 FYNNEI. The V end was cut by 4 bases, the J end by 5 bases, with 14 bases between. CDR3 length equals 14 residues. The CDR3 DNA reads TGTGCCAGCAGTGTGGGGGCAGGGAGTACTGAAGCTTTCTTT. Translated, it gives CASSVGAGSTEAFF.

The rearrangement uses TRBV4-3 and TRBJ2-3; tentatively, D is TRBD1 (6 bases). V was pared by 3 bases and J by 4 bases, with 14 bases between. The CDR3 contains 15 residues. Germline V gene sequence: CDR1 LGHNA, CDR2 YSLEER. The CDR3 is CASSQGNRDPDTQYF. In DNA form, the CDR3 reads TGCGCCAGCAGCCAGGGAAACAGGGACCCAGATACGCAGTATTTT.

This clone was recorded only once. DNA for the CDR3: TGTGCCAGTAGTGAAGCCGACGGGACAGGGGTTGACGAGCAGTACTTC. This translates into CASSEADGTGVDEQYF. The chain couples TRBV19 to TRBJ2-7; 10 positions agree with TRBD1. With 5 bases clipped from V and 5 bases from J, the junction kept 12 bases outside the gene matches. The germline V gene has CDR1 LNHDA and CDR2 SQIVND (reference sequence). The CDR3 is made up of 16 amino acids.

The CDR3 region is CASSPLGGGLNSPLHF. Written as DNA, the CDR3 is TGTGCCAGCAGCCCGTTAGGAGGGGGCCTAAATTCACCCCTCCACTTT. J is TRBJ1-6 and V is TRBV7-2; 7 nucleotides line up with TRBD1. CDR3 length: 16 residues. Unmatched junction bases numbered 11, after V lost 5 bases and J lost 7 bases. CDR1 SGHTA and CDR2 FQGNSA come from the germline V gene.